This passage covers 13 T cell receptor beta chains from one sample sequenced in a study of PD-L1 blockade in urothelial cancer. Indicated time point: pretreatment peripheral blood. Sequenced by immunoSEQ multiplex PCR; TCRdb stores in-frame clones only, minus some. The table lists about 130,000 clones, 70% to 85% of them singletons. This specimen consisted of PBMCs, obtained around atezolizumab (anti-PD-L1) treatment. Receptors originate from a man over 45 with urothelial cancer.

To note about this clone: Germline and junction disagree at one end, which may indicate a read error. This chain connects TRBV28 to TRBJ2-7; 9 bases are a match to TRBD2. This CDR3 has 15 amino acids. From germline, CDR1 is MDHEN and CDR2 SYDVKM. CDR3 DNA sequence: TGTGCCAGCAGCCATAGCGGGGGCAGATCCTATGAGCAGTACTTC. Translation gives CASSHSGGRSYEQYF.

This clone has a single count. V gene TRBV5-1 combines with J gene TRBJ1-2; 7 positions agree with TRBD1. CDR1 and CDR2 (germline): SGHRS, YFSETQ. The V and J ends lost 4 bases and 10 bases, in that order; junction bases with no gene match: 13. This CDR3 has 14 amino acids. This chain's CDR3 is CASSLLGTAIDYTF. Written as DNA, the CDR3 is TGCGCCAGCAGCCTTCTCGGGACAGCTATCGACTACACCTTC.

This clone has more than one count but fewer than ten. V usage is TRBV27 and J usage is TRBJ2-7; 7 bases map to TRBD1. J lost 1 base, V lost 6 bases, and 9 bases had no gene match. The germline V gene encodes CDR1 MNHEY and CDR2 SMNVEV (reference sequence). The CDR3 sequence is 15 residues long. The CDR3 loop is CASRETGTRSYEQYF. The CDR3 nucleotides are TGTGCCAGCAGGGAGACAGGGACAAGGTCCTACGAGCAGTACTTC.

A note on this clone: One junction end disagrees with the germline gene, perhaps due to a read error. This chain joins TRBV18 and TRBJ2-1; D uncertain. This CDR3 has 15 residues. Looked up from germline, CDR1 is KGHSH and CDR2 is LQKENI. As DNA, the CDR3 is TGTGCCAGCTCCCCACTATTGTCCTCCTACAATGAGCAGTTCTTC. Translation: CASSPLLSSYNEQFF.

V and J are TRBV6-1 and TRBJ2-3, with 10 bases matching TRBD2. CDR1 MNHNS and CDR2 SASEGT come from the germline V gene. The CDR3 is made up of 15 amino acids. V trimming: 5 bases; J trimming: 2 bases; junction bases outside the gene matches: 4. The CDR3: CASSLAGGPTDTQYF. CDR3 DNA: TGTGCCAGCAGTTTAGCGGGAGGCCCCACAGATACGCAGTATTTT.

This clone was counted once. J is TRBJ2-1 and V is TRBV13; 7 bases line up with TRBD2. From germline, CDR1 is PRHDT and CDR2 FYEKMQ (reference sequence). CDR3 size: 16 residues. J was trimmed by 5 bases and V by 1 base; bases with no gene match: 8. The CDR3 loop is CASSLERRESNNEQFF. The CDR3 DNA is TGTGCCAGCAGCTTAGAGAGGCGGGAGTCGAACAATGAGCAGTTCTTC.

J is TRBJ2-1 and V is TRBV6-4; D perhaps matches TRBD2 (6 bases). This CDR3 is built from 15 residues. Germline CDR1 MRHNA, CDR2 SNTAGT. Trimming stripped 0 bases from V and 6 bases from J, with 12 bases between. CDR3 sequence reads: CASSDSTSSTNEQFF. In DNA, the CDR3 is TGTGCCAGCAGTGACTCAACTAGCAGCACCAATGAGCAGTTCTTC.

CDR3 in amino acids: CASSPSGTNSYNEQFF. In nucleotides, the CDR3 is TGTGCCAGCTCACCCTCCGGGACAAACTCCTACAATGAGCAGTTCTTC. The V and J genes are TRBV18 and TRBJ2-1; D perhaps matches TRBD1 (6 bases). Germline values: CDR1 KGHSH, CDR2 LQKENI. This CDR3 is built from 16 residues. Trimming pared 3 bases from V and 0 bases from J, leaving 12 bases between.

J is TRBJ2-1 and V is TRBV20-1; no clear D. The ends were cut back, 2 bases at V and 6 bases at J, with 5 bases in the middle. Germline CDR1 is DFQATT and CDR2 is SNEGSKA (reference sequence). CDR3 length: 11 amino acids. The CDR3 region has the DNA TGCAGTGCTAGAAGCCCCAATGAGCAGTTCTTC. Translation: CSARSPNEQFF.

In this sample, this clone turned up a few times. The chain recombines TRBV4-2 with TRBJ2-1, with 9 bases lining up with TRBD2. V gave up 4 bases and J gave up 2 bases; unmatched junction bases: 6. The CDR3 contains 16 residues. Per germline, CDR1 LGHNA and CDR2 YNFKEQ. The CDR3 DNA sequence: TGTGCCAGCAGCCCACTTAGCGGGAGCACCTACAATGAGCAGTTCTTC. This translates into CASSPLSGSTYNEQFF.

The sample holds one count of this clone. V and J are TRBV27 and TRBJ2-5; TRBD2 agrees at 7 bases. Per the germline V gene, CDR1 is MNHEY and CDR2 is SMNVEV (reference sequence). CDR3 length equals 15 residues. Unmatched junction bases numbered 9, after V lost 3 bases and J lost 5 bases. The CDR3, as DNA: TGTGCCAGCAGTTTCGGAGGGACTATAGGGGAGACCCAGTACTTC. This encodes CASSFGGTIGETQYF.

The J gene is TRBJ1-5, the V gene TRBV19; 8 nucleotides line up with TRBD1. This CDR3 comprises 19 residues. Germline loops: CDR1 LNHDA, CDR2 SQIVND (reference sequence). V was clipped by 6 bases and J by 0 bases; unmatched bases: 16. Written as DNA, the CDR3 is TGTGCCAGTAGGGATCCGGTCGGGACAGGCCTGTATAGCAATCAGCCCCAGCATTTT. Protein product: CASRDPVGTGLYSNQPQHF.

This chain links TRBV6-5 with TRBJ2-7, with 9 bases that match TRBD2. The CDR3 consists of 15 residues. The V gene end was trimmed by 5 bases and the J gene end by 3 bases; junction bases not matched to a gene: 8. Germline CDR1 reads MNHEY; CDR2 reads SVGAGI. The CDR3 reads CASSGAGLAFYEQYF. The CDR3 DNA sequence: TGTGCCAGCAGTGGGGCGGGACTAGCATTCTACGAGCAGTACTTC.